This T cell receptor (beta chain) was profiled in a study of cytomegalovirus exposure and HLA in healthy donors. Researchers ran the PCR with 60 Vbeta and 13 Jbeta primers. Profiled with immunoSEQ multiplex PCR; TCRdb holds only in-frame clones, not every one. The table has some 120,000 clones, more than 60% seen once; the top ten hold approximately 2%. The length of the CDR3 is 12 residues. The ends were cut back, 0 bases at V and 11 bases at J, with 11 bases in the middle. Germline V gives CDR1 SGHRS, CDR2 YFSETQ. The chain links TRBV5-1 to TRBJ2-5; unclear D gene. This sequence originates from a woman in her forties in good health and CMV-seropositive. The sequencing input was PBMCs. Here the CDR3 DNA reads TGCGCCAGCAGCTTGGGGTGGAGTGAGCAGTACTTC. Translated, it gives CASSLGWSEQYF.